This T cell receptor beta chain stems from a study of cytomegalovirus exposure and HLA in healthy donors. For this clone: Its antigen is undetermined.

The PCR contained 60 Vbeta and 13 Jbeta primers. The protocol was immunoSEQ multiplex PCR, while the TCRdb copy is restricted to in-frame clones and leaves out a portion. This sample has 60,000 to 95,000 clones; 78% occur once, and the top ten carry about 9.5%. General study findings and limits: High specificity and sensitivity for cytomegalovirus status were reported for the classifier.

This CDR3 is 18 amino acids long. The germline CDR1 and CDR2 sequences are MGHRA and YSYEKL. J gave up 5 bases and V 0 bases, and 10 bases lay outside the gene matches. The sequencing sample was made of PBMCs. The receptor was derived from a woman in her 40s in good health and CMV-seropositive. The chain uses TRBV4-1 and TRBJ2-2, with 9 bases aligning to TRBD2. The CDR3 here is CASSQDWRGGVVTGELFF. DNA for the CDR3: TGCGCCAGCAGCCAAGATTGGCGGGGGGGCGTAGTAACCGGGGAGCTGTTTTTT.